Listed here are 15 T cell receptor beta chains from one sample, sequenced in a study of shared clonotypes between healthy human individuals. Sequencing was performed with immunoSEQ multiplex PCR; in TCRdb, only in-frame clones are kept and a portion is missing. The sample carries about 2 million clones, roughly 96% recorded once. Specimen: naive CD4+ T cells sorted from blood. Subset of the sample: CD45RA+ positively selected. Receptor source: a young man in good health.

The genes are TRBV11-3 and TRBJ1-5; 7 bases fit TRBD1. CDR1 and CDR2 (germline): SGHNT, YENEEA. The CDR3 consists of 18 residues. V was pared by 2 bases and J by 0 bases, with 10 bases of the junction left unmatched. This chain's CDR3 is CASSLSGPDRASNQPQHF. CDR3 DNA sequence: TGTGCCAGCAGCTTAAGCGGACCCGACAGGGCTAGCAATCAGCCCCAGCATTTT.

In DNA form, the CDR3 reads TGTGCCAGCAGCACAGGGGGCACTGAAGCTTTCTTT. Translating gives CASSTGGTEAFF. The V and J genes are TRBV27 and TRBJ1-1; 8 nucleotides align to TRBD1. The CDR3 loop spans 12 amino acids. The junction had 1 base not matched to a gene; V was cut back by 6 bases and J by 4 bases. CDR1 MNHEY and CDR2 SMNVEV come from the germline V gene (reference sequence).

The CDR3: CAEGGRNNQPQHF. CDR3 DNA: TGTGCCGAAGGGGGGAGGAACAATCAGCCCCAGCATTTT. The V and J genes are TRBV28 and TRBJ1-5, with a tentative D call TRBD1 (6 bases). The CDR3 loop spans 13 amino acids. The germline V gene encodes CDR1 MDHEN and CDR2 SYDVKM. V shed 11 bases and J shed 3 bases, with 14 bases lying between them.

The chain recombines TRBV29-1 with TRBJ2-1; D may be TRBD1 (5 bases). Trimming pared 3 bases from V and 4 bases from J, leaving 10 bases between. The CDR3 has 13 amino acids. The germline V gene encodes CDR1 SQVTM and CDR2 ANQGSEA. DNA of the CDR3: TGCAGCGTTGACTCCCAGGGTTACAATGAGCAGTTCTTC. This gives the protein CSVDSQGYNEQFF.

Of note for this clone: The same CDR3 arises from other DNA sequences in this sample as well. V is TRBV10-3 and J is TRBJ2-5, with 7 bases lining up with TRBD1. J gave up 5 bases and V 5 bases, and 5 bases lay outside the gene matches. The CDR3 contains 13 residues. CDR1 and CDR2 (germline): ENHRY, SYGVKD. The CDR3 region has the DNA TGTGCCATCAGTAGACAGGGTGGGGAGACCCAGTACTTC. Translation: CAISRQGGETQYF.

The rearrangement uses TRBV7-2 and TRBJ2-7; D may match TRBD1 or TRBD2 (5 bases each). Germline loops: CDR1 SGHTA, CDR2 FQGNSA. The V gene lost 5 bases and the J gene lost 6 bases, with 23 bases spanning the gap. The CDR3 has 16 amino acids. The CDR3, as DNA: TGTGCCAGCAGCCCCGGACACCGGGGATCGCAGGGCGAGCAGTACTTC. Amino acids: CASSPGHRGSQGEQYF.

The DNA for the CDR3 is TGTGCCAGCAGGATGACAGGGGTGGACGCCGGGGAGCTGTTTTTT. It codes for CASRMTGVDAGELFF. The V and J genes are TRBV6-1 and TRBJ2-2, with 8 bases matching TRBD1. Germline loops: CDR1 MNHNS, CDR2 SASEGT. This CDR3 is built from 15 residues. Trimming at V came to 6 bases and at J to 6 bases, leaving 9 bases not matched to a gene.

The V and J genes are TRBV5-1 and TRBJ2-7, with a tentative D call TRBD1 (6 bases). The V gene's germline CDR1 is SGHRS and CDR2 YFSETQ. V was cut by 3 bases and J by 4 bases, with 20 bases left in between. The CDR3 has 16 residues. The CDR3 reads CASSSLGTGLWYEQYF. DNA for the CDR3: TGCGCCAGCAGCTCCCTAGGCACAGGGTTGTGGTACGAGCAGTACTTC.

The chain carries TRBV7-5 and TRBJ2-2; no check of the table's D call, TRBD1, against the DNA was made. TRBV7-5 is noted as a pseudogene. This CDR3 contains 17 residues. CDR3 DNA: TGTGCCAGAAGCTTAGTGGGACAGATTATAAGGCCCGGGGAGCTGTTTTTT. As protein: CARSLVGQIIRPGELFF.

This rearrangement joins TRBV5-5 to TRBJ1-6, with 7 positions matching TRBD1. The CDR3 runs to 15 residues. The germline CDR1 and CDR2 sequences are SGHKS and YYEKEE (reference sequence). The ends lost 1 base at V and 4 bases at J; junction bases unmatched: 2. The CDR3 DNA reads TGTGCCAGCAGCTTGTCGACAGGGTATAATTCACCCCTCCACTTT. This codes for CASSLSTGYNSPLHF. Variable domain in full (rest from reference TRBV5-5 and TRBJ1-6): DAGVTQSPTHLIKTRGQQVTLRCSPISGHKSVSWYQQVLGQGPQFIFQYYEKEERGRGNFPDRFSARQFPNYSSELNVNALLLGDSALYLCASSLSTGYNSPLHFGNGTRLTVT.

With respect to this clone: Its ends do not fully match the called genes, so a read error is possible. V is TRBV7-8 and J is TRBJ2-7, with 11 bases lining up with TRBD2. The CDR3 extends over 17 amino acids. Germline CDR1 and CDR2: SGHVS and FQNEAQ. For the CDR3, the DNA is TGTGCCAGCAGTTTAGCCTCCGGGACTAGCGGCTTCTACGAGCAGTACTTC. Translated: CASSLASGTSGFYEQYF.

This sequence joins TRBV14 and TRBJ1-2; a weak D match, TRBD1 (6 bases). Germline V CDR1 and CDR2: SGHDN, FVKESK. The V end was cut by 1 base, the J end by 2 bases, with 14 bases between. This CDR3 region has 16 residues. The CDR3 reads CASSQGWDIRNYGYTF. DNA of the CDR3: TGTGCCAGCAGCCAAGGTTGGGACATTCGAAACTATGGCTACACCTTC.

The V and J genes are TRBV21-1 and TRBJ1-1; the D call in the table, TRBD1, was not verified against the DNA. TRBV21-1 is termed a pseudogene. The CDR3 totals 13 residues. The CDR3 DNA is TGTGCCAGCCCCCAGGGTATGAACACTGAAGCTTTCTTT. It codes for CASPQGMNTEAFF.

The chain is built from TRBV7-2 and TRBJ2-7; D tentatively reads TRBD1 or TRBD2 (5 bases each). Deletions cut 1 base from V and 6 bases from J, with 16 bases between. Looked up from germline, CDR1 is SGHTA and CDR2 is FQGNSA. CDR3 length: 15 residues. The CDR3 spells CASSLDVGGAREQYF. DNA for the CDR3: TGTGCCAGCAGCTTAGATGTTGGGGGAGCTCGCGAGCAGTACTTC.

The gene calls are TRBV6-5 and TRBJ1-1; D is unresolved. The CDR3 loop spans 15 amino acids. Germline V gene data show CDR1 as MNHEY and CDR2 as SVGAGI. V was shortened by 1 base and J by 1 base, with 10 bases between the two germline ends. In DNA form, the CDR3 reads TGTGCCAGCAGTTACTACTACGGGAAGAACACTGAAGCTTTCTTT. This codes for CASSYYYGKNTEAFF.